This TCR beta chain originates from a study of T cell responses to AZD1222 COVID-19 vaccine. The study's findings and limits: Clonal diversity may have been underestimated in mostly white British donors. Only a handful of people who got AZD1222 tested seropositive at baseline. There were repertoire samples only from the period after the peak T cell response.

On this clone: No antigen is known for it.

The repertoire was sequenced with immunoSEQ multiplex PCR; TCRdb's copy has only in-frame clones and lacks some. The repertoire holds 150,000 to 200,000 clones, with just under 95% as singletons. The ends lost 3 bases at V and 8 bases at J; junction bases unmatched: 6. CDR1 SGDLS and CDR2 YYNGEE come from the germline V gene. The CDR3 is made up of 14 amino acids. The sequencing here drew on peripheral blood, taken on day 0 of AZD1222 vaccination. The rearrangement links TRBV9 to TRBJ2-1; 9 bases align to TRBD2. The receptor comes from an adult in good health. DNA of the CDR3: TGTGCCAGCAGCGCCTCCGGGACTAGCTATGAGCAGTTCTTC. It encodes CASSASGTSYEQFF. Supplemented by reference TRBV9 and TRBJ2-1, the full variable domain reads DSGVTQTPKHLITATGQRVTLRCSPRSGDLSVYWYQQSLDQGLQFLIQYYNGEERAKGNILERFSAQQFPDLHSELNLSSLELGDSALYFCASSASGTSYEQFFGPGTRLTVL.